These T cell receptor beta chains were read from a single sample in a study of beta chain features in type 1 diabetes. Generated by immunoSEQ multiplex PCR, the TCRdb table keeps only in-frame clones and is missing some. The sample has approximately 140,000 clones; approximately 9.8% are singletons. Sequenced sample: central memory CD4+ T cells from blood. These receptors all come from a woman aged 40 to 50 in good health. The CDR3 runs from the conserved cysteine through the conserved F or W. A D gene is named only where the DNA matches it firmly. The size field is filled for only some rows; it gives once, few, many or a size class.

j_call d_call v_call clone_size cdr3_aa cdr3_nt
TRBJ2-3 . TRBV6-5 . CASNSADRWADTQYF TGTGCCAGCAACTCGGCGGATCGATGGGCAGATACGCAGTATTTT
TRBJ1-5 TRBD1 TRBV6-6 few CASSYTWTGDQPQHF TGTGCCAGCAGTTACACCTGGACAGGGGATCAGCCCCAGCATTTT
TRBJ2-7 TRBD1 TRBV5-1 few CASSFRGQSSYEQYF TGCGCCAGCAGCTTCCGGGGACAGAGCTCCTACGAGCAGTACTTC
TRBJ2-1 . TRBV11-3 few CASSLGRLSSYNEQFF TGTGCCAGCAGCTTGGGGCGCTTGAGCTCCTACAATGAGCAGTTCTTC
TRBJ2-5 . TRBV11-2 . CASSLGPGVGETQYF TGTGCCAGCAGCTTAGGGCCAGGGGTGGGGGAGACCCAGTACTTC
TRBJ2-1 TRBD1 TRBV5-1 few CASTLTGGWVLSSYNEQFF TGCGCCAGCACCCTAACAGGGGGCTGGGTTTTAAGCTCCTACAATGAGCAGTTCTTC
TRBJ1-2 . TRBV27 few CASSARGGAYGYTF TGTGCCAGCAGTGCGAGGGGGGGAGCATATGGCTACACCTTC
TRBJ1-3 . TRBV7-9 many CASSPRGNSGNTIYF TGTGCCAGCAGTCCACGAGGGAACTCTGGAAACACCATATATTTT
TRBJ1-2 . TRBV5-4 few CASSLGLDSNYGYTF TGTGCCAGCAGCTTGGGGCTGGACAGTAACTATGGCTACACCTTC
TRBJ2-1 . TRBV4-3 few CASSQGFSSYNEQFF TGCGCCAGCAGCCAAGGCTTCAGCTCCTACAATGAGCAGTTCTTC
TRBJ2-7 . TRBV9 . CASSVAGQGLSYEQYF TGTGCCAGCAGCGTAGCTGGGCAGGGCCTCTCCTACGAGCAGTACTTC
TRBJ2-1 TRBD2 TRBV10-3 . CAISTSGGYNEQFF TGTGCCATCAGTACTAGCGGGGGGTACAATGAGCAGTTCTTC
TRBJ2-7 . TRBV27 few CASRRVDRYYEQYF TGTGCCAGCAGAAGGGTCGACAGGTACTACGAGCAGTACTTC
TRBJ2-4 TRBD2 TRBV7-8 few CASSRLRGGPKNIQYF TGTGCCAGCAGCCGCTTGCGGGGGGGCCCCAAAAACATTCAGTACTTC
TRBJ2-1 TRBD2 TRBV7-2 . CASSPFGLAGQSSYNEQFF TGTGCCAGCAGCCCGTTTGGTCTAGCGGGGCAGAGCTCCTACAATGAGCAGTTCTTC
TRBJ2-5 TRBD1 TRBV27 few CASSHRTGGVKTQYF TGTGCCAGCAGTCACAGGACAGGGGGCGTAAAGACCCAGTACTTC
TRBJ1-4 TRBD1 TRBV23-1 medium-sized CASSPGGGGQGAREEKLFF TGCGCCAGCTCCCCGGGGGGTGGGGGGCAGGGGGCGCGGGAGGAAAAACTGTTTTTT
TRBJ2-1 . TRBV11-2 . CASSLEIPPSSYNEQFF TGTGCCAGCAGCTTAGAGATCCCTCCTAGCTCCTACAATGAGCAGTTCTTC
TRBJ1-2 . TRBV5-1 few CASSSDGGYGYTF TGCGCCAGCAGCTCTGACGGCGGCTATGGCTACACCTTC
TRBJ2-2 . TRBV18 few CASSPYSNTGELFF TGTGCCAGCTCACCCTACTCAAACACCGGGGAGCTGTTTTTT
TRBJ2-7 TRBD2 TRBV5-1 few CASSPGGSYEQYF TGCGCCAGCAGCCCGGGAGGCTCCTACGAGCAGTACTTC
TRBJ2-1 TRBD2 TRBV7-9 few CASSFVSGGAQAREQFF TGTGCCAGCAGCTTTGTCAGCGGGGGGGCTCAGGCCCGTGAGCAGTTCTTC
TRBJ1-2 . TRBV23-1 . CASSWQGNNYGYTF TGCGCCAGCAGTTGGCAGGGGAACAACTATGGCTACACCTTC
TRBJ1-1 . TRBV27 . CASNRQGSGRRMDTEAFF TGTGCCAGCAACCGGCAGGGGTCCGGCCGGAGGATGGACACTGAAGCTTTCTTT
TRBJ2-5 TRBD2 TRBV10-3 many CAIRGGATDETQYF TGTGCCATCCGCGGGGGAGCGACAGATGAGACCCAGTACTTC
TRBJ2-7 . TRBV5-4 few CASSSQQGNYEQYF TGTGCCAGCAGCTCCCAACAGGGTAACTACGAGCAGTACTTC
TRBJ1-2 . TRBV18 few CASSGQGYYGYTF TGTGCCAGCTCAGGGCAGGGCTATTATGGCTACACCTTC
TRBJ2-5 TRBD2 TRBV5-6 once CASSRGLAGTRGTQYF TGTGCCAGCAGCCGGGGACTAGCGGGGACGCGAGGGACCCAGTACTTC
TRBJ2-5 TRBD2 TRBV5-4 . CASSLGGTSGQETQYF TGTGCCAGCAGCTTGGGCGGGACTAGCGGCCAAGAGACCCAGTACTTC
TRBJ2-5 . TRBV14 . CASSQARQQETQYF TGTGCCAGCAGCCAAGCGCGGCAACAAGAGACCCAGTACTTC
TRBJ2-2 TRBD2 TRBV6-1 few CASSDGLVATGELFF TGTGCCAGCAGTGATGGACTAGTGGCGACCGGGGAGCTGTTTTTT
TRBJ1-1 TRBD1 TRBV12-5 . CASALQADRTEAFF TGTGCTAGTGCCTTGCAGGCGGACAGGACTGAAGCTTTCTTT
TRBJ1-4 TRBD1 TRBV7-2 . CASRPTGADGEKLFF TGTGCCAGCAGACCCACAGGGGCAGACGGTGAAAAACTGTTTTTT
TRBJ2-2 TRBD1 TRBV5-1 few CASTPWGTDTGELFF TGCGCCAGCACCCCTTGGGGGACAGACACCGGGGAGCTGTTTTTT
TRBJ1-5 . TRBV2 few CASAAGVIQPQHF TGTGCCAGCGCGGCAGGGGTGATTCAGCCCCAGCATTTT
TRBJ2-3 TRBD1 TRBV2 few CASSIRQGGDTQYF TGTGCCAGCAGTATCAGACAGGGTGGAGATACGCAGTATTTT
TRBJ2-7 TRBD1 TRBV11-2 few CASSSYRDRVNEQYF TGTGCCAGCAGCTCTTACCGGGACAGGGTGAACGAGCAGTACTTC
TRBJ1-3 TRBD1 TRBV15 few CATSRTGTNTIYF TGTGCCACCAGCAGGACAGGGACCAACACCATATATTTT
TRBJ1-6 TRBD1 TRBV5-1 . CASSLKTGGVGWSPLHF TGCGCCAGCAGCCTGAAAACAGGGGGCGTCGGGTGGTCACCCCTCCACTTT
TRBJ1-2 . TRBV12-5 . CASGTQTDYGYTF TGTGCTAGTGGGACACAGACCGACTATGGCTACACCTTC
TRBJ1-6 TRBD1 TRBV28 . CLTGTGDSPLHF TGTCTAACGGGGACAGGGGATTCACCCCTCCACTTT
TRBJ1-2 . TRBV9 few CASSLWGGDGYTF TGTGCCAGCAGCCTTTGGGGGGGCGATGGCTACACCTTC
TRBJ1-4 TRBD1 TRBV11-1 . CASSPGQGATNEKLFF TGTGCCAGCAGCCCAGGACAGGGAGCAACTAATGAAAAACTGTTTTTT
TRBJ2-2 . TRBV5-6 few CAVEAVNTGELFF TGTGCCGTCGAAGCGGTAAACACCGGGGAGCTGTTTTTT
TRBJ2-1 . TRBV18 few CASSPGTQGEQFF TGTGCCAGCTCACCGGGCACTCAGGGTGAGCAGTTCTTC
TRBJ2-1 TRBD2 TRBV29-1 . CSVQRGSSYNEQFF TGCAGCGTACAGCGGGGGAGCTCCTACAATGAGCAGTTCTTC
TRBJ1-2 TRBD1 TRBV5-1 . CASSVRDRGNDGYTF TGCGCCAGCAGCGTCCGGGACAGGGGCAACGATGGCTACACCTTC
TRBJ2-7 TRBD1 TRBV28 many CASSLSRTGPPEQYF TGTGCCAGCAGTTTATCTCGGACAGGGCCGCCCGAGCAGTACTTC
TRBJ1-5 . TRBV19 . CASSTTGNSNQPQHF TGTGCCAGTAGCACGACAGGAAATAGCAATCAGCCCCAGCATTTT
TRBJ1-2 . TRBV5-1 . CASSPMETGRDGYTF TGCGCCAGCAGCCCAATGGAAACAGGGAGGGATGGCTACACCTTC
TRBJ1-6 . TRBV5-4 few CASSRTDNSPLHF TGTGCCAGCAGCCGGACAGATAATTCACCCCTCCACTTT
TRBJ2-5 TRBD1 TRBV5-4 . CASRGDSRGETQYF TGTGCCAGCAGGGGGGACAGTCGCGGAGAGACCCAGTACTTC
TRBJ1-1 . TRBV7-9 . CASSSPWGETFF TGTGCCAGCAGCTCCCCTTGGGGGGAAACTTTCTTT
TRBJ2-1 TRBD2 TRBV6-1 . CASIPSGYNEQFF TGTGCCAGCATTCCTAGCGGCTACAATGAGCAGTTCTTC
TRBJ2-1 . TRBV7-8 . CASRNQEASYNEQFF TGTGCCAGCAGGAACCAGGAGGCCTCCTACAATGAGCAGTTCTTC
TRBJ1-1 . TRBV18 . CASSLQAEAFF TGTGCCAGCTCTCTACAGGCCGAAGCTTTCTTT
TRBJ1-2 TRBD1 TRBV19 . CASRSGQGGAYTF TGTGCCAGTAGGAGTGGACAGGGCGGTGCCTACACCTTC
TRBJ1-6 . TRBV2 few CASSVEGMNNSPLHF TGTGCCAGCAGTGTGGAGGGGATGAATAATTCACCCCTCCACTTT
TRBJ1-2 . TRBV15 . CATSRSPSDGYTF TGTGCCACCAGCAGATCCCCGTCGGATGGCTACACCTTC